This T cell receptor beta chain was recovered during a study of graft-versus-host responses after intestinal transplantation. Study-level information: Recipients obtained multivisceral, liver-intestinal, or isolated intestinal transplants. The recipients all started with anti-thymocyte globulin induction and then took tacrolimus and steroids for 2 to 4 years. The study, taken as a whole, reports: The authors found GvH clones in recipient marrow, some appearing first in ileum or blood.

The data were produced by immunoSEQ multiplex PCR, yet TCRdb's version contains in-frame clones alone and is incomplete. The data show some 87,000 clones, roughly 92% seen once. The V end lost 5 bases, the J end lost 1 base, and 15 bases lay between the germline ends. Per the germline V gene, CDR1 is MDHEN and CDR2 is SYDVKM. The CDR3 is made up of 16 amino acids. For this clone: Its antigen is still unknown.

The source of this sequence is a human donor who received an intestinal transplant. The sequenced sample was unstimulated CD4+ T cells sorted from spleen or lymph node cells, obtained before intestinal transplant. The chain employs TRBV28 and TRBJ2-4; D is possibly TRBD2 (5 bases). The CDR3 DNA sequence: TGTGCCAGCAGTCCCCATGACGGAGGCGCCAAAAACATTCAGTACTTC. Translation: CASSPHDGGAKNIQYF.